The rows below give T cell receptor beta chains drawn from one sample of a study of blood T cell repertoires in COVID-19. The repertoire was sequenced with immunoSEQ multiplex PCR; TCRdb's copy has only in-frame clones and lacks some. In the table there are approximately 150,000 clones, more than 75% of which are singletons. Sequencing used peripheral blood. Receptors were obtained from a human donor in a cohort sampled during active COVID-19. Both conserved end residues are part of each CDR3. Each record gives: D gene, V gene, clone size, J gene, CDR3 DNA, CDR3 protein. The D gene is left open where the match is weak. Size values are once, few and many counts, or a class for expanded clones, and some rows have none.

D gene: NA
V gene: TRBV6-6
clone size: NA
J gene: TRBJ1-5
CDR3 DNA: TGTGCCAGCAGTACCAGGGTAGGTCAGCCCCAGCATTTT
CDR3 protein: CASSTRVGQPQHF

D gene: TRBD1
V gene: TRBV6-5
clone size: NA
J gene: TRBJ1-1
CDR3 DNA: TGTGCCAGCAGTTACCCCGGACAGGGGAGCACTGAAGCTTTCTTT
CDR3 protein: CASSYPGQGSTEAFF

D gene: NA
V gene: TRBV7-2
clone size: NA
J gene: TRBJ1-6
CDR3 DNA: TGTGCCAGCAGCTCTCCTTTAGAGGGTAATTCACCCCTCCACTTT
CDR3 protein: CASSSPLEGNSPLHF

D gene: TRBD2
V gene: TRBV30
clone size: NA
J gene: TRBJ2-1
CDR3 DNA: TGTGCCTGGGGACTAGCGGGGGGAGGTGAGCAGTTCTTC
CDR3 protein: CAWGLAGGGEQFF

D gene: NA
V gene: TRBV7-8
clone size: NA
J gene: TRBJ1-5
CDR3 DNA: TGTGCCAGCAGCTTAGGGACTGGGGATACCCAGCATTTT
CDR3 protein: CASSLGTGDTQHF

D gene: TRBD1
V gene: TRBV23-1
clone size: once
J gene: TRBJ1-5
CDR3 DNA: TGCGCCAGCAGTCCTCTAGGGGACAGGGGGTGGATTGATAGCAATCAGCCCCAGCATTTT
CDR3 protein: CASSPLGDRGWIDSNQPQHF

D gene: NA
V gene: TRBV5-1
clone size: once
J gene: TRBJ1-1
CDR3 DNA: TGCGCCAGCAGCTTGGCGGGTGTCAGGGGAGAAGCTTTCTTT
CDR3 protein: CASSLAGVRGEAFF

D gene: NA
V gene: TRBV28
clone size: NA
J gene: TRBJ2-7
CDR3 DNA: TGTGCCAGCAGGGGGGTGGGGGAGGGGGAGCCCTACGAGCAGTACTTC
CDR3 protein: CASRGVGEGEPYEQYF

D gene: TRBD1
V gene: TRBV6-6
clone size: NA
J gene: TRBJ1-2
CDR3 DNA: TGTGCCAGCACCGACAGGGGTACCTCTAACTATGGCTACACCTTC
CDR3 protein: CASTDRGTSNYGYTF

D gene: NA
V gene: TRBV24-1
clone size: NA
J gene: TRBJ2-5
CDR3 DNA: TGTGCCACCAGTGATCCTAGACAGGACCAAGAGACCCAGTACTTC
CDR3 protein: CATSDPRQDQETQYF

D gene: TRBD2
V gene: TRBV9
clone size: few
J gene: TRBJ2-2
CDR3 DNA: TGTGCCAGCAGCGTGTTGACTAGCAACACCGGGGAGCTGTTTTTT
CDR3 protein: CASSVLTSNTGELFF

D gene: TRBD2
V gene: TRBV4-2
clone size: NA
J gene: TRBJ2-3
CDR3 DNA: TGTGCCAGCAGCCCCGGACTAGCCCCCACAGATACGCAGTATTTT
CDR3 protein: CASSPGLAPTDTQYF

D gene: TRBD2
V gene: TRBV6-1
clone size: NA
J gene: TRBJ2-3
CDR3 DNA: TGTGCCAGCAGTGAAGCATTGGCGGGAGGCGTTGATACGCAGTATTTT
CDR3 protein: CASSEALAGGVDTQYF

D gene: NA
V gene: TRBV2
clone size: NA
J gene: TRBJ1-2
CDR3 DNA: TGTGCCAGCAGTGAAGCGGGGCAGGGTCTATTCTATGGCTACACCTTC
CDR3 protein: CASSEAGQGLFYGYTF

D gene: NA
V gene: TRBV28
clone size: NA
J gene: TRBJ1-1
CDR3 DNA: TGTGCCAGCAAACCGGACAGCCCCAACACTGAAGCTTTCTTT
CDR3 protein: CASKPDSPNTEAFF

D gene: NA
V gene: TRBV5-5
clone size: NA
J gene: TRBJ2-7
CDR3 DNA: TGTGCCAGCAGCTTGGCACTCAGGGGTATTCGGGACGAGCAGTACTTC
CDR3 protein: CASSLALRGIRDEQYF

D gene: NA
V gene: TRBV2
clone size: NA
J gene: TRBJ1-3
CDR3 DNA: TGTGCCGGCTCGAACTCTGGAAACACCATATATTTT
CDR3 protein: CAGSNSGNTIYF

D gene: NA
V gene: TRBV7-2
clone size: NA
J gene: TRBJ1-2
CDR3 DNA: TGTGCCAGCAGCTTAGCGCTCGTCGGGGGTTCCGACTATGGCTACACCTTC
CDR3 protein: CASSLALVGGSDYGYTF

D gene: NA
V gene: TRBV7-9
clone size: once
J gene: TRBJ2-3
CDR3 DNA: TGTGCCAGCAGCTCGGACACTGTGCAGACAGATACGCAGTATTTT
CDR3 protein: CASSSDTVQTDTQYF

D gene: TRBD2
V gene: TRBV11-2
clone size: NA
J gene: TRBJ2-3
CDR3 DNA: TGTGCCAGCAGCAGAGGACTAGCGGGGTTCTGGCAGTATTTT
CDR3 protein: CASSRGLAGFWQYF

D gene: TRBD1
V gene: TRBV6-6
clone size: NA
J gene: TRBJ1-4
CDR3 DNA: TGTGCCAGCAGCCTCCCGGACAGGGCCGATAATGAAAAACTGTTTTTT
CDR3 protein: CASSLPDRADNEKLFF

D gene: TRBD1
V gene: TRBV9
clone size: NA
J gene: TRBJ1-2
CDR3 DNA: TGTGCCAGCAGCGTAGGGGACAGGGCTAACTATGGCTACACCTTC
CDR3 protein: CASSVGDRANYGYTF

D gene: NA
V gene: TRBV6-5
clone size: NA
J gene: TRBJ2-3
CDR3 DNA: TGTGCCAGCAGTAGGACATCCCCAGATACGCAGTATTTT
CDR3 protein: CASSRTSPDTQYF

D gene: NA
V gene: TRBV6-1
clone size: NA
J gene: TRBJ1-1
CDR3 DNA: TGTGCCAGCAGTGATATCCTGAACACTGAAGCTTTCTTT
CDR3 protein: CASSDILNTEAFF

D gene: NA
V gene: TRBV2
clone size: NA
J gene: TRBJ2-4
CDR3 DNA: TGTGCCAGCAGTGTCAGGGACAAAAACATTCAGTACTTC
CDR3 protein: CASSVRDKNIQYF

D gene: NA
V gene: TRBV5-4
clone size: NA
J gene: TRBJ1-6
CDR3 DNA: TGTGCCAGCAGCTTCCAGGGAACGTCACCCCTCCACTTT
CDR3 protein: CASSFQGTSPLHF

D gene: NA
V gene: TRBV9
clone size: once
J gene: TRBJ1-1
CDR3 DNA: TGTGCCAGCAGCGGAGCCGCGCGGGACACTGAAGCTTTCTTT
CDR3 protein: CASSGAARDTEAFF

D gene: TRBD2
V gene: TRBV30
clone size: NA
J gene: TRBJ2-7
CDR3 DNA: TGTGCCTGGAGTTATATGGGACTAGCCCGGAACGAGCAGTACTTC
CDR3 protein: CAWSYMGLARNEQYF

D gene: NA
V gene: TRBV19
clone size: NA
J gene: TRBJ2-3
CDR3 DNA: TGTGCCATCGCGGGTGGCACAGATACGCAGTATTTT
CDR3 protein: CAIAGGTDTQYF